This TCR beta chain derives from a study of identical twins. Concerning this clonotype: The target antigen is unknown.

The study's findings and limits: Models came in too low on out-of-frame TCR alpha sharing in monozygotic twins.

Template switching, a step in the protocol, added a universal primer site, and cDNA carried unique molecular identifiers. TCRdb reprocessed the 5' RACE reads via MiXCR and lists one record per CDR3 protein. The sample holds 1.5 million to 2 million distinct CDR3 sequences; less than 40% are singletons and the top ten take about 0.27%. This TCR derives from a newborn girl in good health. The specimen sequenced was cord blood.

The DNA for the CDR3 is TGTGCCAGCAGCTTGACGCTAGCGGGGGTGGATACGCAGTATTTT. It translates to CASSLTLAGVDTQYF. The chain links TRBV5-6 to TRBJ2-3; 10 bases match TRBD2. Trimming took 1 base from V and 6 from J; bases not matched to a gene: 5. This CDR3 has 15 residues. Germline assignment: CDR1 SGHDT and CDR2 YYEEEE.